A single sample gave rise to the 17 T cell receptor beta chains below, sequenced in a study of blood T cell repertoires in COVID-19. The table came from immunoSEQ multiplex PCR; TCRdb's copy has only in-frame clones and leaves some out. Of hundreds of thousands of clones listed, roughly 90% were seen once; the top ten hold approximately 1.5%. The sample taken for sequencing was PBMCs or T cells enriched from blood (not recorded which). The receptors originated from a woman between 18 and 29 years old who had been exposed to COVID-19.

V gene TRBV4-2 combines with J gene TRBJ2-2; D possibly corresponds to TRBD2 (6 bases). This CDR3 is 15 amino acids long. Germline V CDR1 and CDR2: LGHNA, YNFKEQ. V shed 0 bases and J shed 5 bases, with 10 bases lying between them. This CDR3 reads CASSQDGSWTGELFF. CDR3 nucleotides: TGTGCCAGCAGCCAAGACGGGAGCTGGACCGGGGAGCTGTTTTTT.

The rearrangement uses TRBV28 and TRBJ1-2; D not resolved. CDR1 and CDR2 (germline): MDHEN, SYDVKM. There are 12 residues in the CDR3. Trimming took off 7 bases at V and 2 bases at J, with 8 bases between the two ends. The CDR3 region is CASNGRNYGYTF. In nucleotides, the CDR3 is TGTGCCAGCAACGGTCGGAACTATGGCTACACCTTC.

The chain combines TRBV4-1 with TRBJ2-7; TRBD2 is a possible D gene (5 bases). Germline V gene lookup returns CDR1 MGHRA and CDR2 YSYEKL. V dropped 1 base and J dropped 3 bases, with 13 bases sitting between them. The CDR3 spans 15 residues. The CDR3 reads CASSQVLPGSYEQYF. CDR3 nucleotides: TGCGCCAGCAGCCAAGTCCTACCTGGGAGCTACGAGCAGTACTTC.

The V gene is TRBV29-1, the J gene TRBJ1-1; D unclear. CDR3 length equals 12 residues. Germline V gives CDR1 SQVTM, CDR2 ANQGSEA. Trimming cost V 8 bases and J 0 bases, with 10 bases left between them. CDR3 nucleotides: TGCAGCTCGAGGGAGATGAACACTGAAGCTTTCTTT. Its protein product is CSSREMNTEAFF.

This clone was observed a handful of times. The genes are TRBV7-8 and TRBJ1-5, with 9 bases aligning to TRBD1. After removal of 4 bases from V and 4 bases from J, the junction contained 8 bases not matched to a gene. The CDR3 extends over 16 amino acids. Germline V gene sequence: CDR1 SGHVS, CDR2 FQNEAQ. Here the CDR3 reads CASSYWGQGLNQPQHF. CDR3 nucleotides: TGTGCCAGCAGCTACTGGGGACAGGGTCTTAATCAGCCCCAGCATTTT.

The V call is TRBV6-4, the J call TRBJ2-1; D is perhaps TRBD2 (8 bases). With 5 bases removed from V and 8 bases from J, the gap between germline ends came to 13 bases. Germline loops: CDR1 MRHNA, CDR2 SNTAGT. The CDR3 is made up of 13 amino acids. CDR3 region: CASSSGGGDEQFF. CDR3 sequence (DNA): TGTGCCAGCAGTTCGGGAGGGGGCGATGAGCAGTTCTTC.

Turning to this clone: Distinct nucleotide sequences in the sample also encode this CDR3. This chain uses TRBV15 with TRBJ2-5, with 8 nucleotides matching TRBD2. Germline V gene lookup returns CDR1 LNHNV and CDR2 YYDKDF (reference sequence). The V segment lost 3 bases and the J segment 0 bases; nucleotides outside the gene matches: 3. The length of the CDR3 is 15 residues. CDR3 amino acids: CATSRSLADQETQYF. The CDR3 DNA is TGTGCCACCAGCAGGTCACTAGCGGACCAAGAGACCCAGTACTTC.

The gene calls are TRBV11-2 and TRBJ2-3; D possibly corresponds to TRBD1 (6 bases). The CDR3 has 14 residues. Looked up from germline, CDR1 is SGHAT and CDR2 is FQNNGV. V dropped 0 bases and J dropped 5 bases, with 9 bases sitting between them. The CDR3 sequence: CASSLDWGQDTQYF. The CDR3 DNA reads TGTGCCAGCAGCTTAGATTGGGGACAAGATACGCAGTATTTT. Based on the CDR3 plus reference TRBV11-2 and TRBJ2-3, the full variable domain is EAGVAQSPRYKIIEKRQSVAFWCNPISGHATLYWYQQILGQGPKLLIQFQNNGVVDDSQLPKDRFSAERLKGVDSTLKIQPAKLEDSAVYLCASSLDWGQDTQYFGPGTRLTVL.

The gene calls are TRBV7-6 and TRBJ2-7; 11 positions agree with TRBD1. Germline assignment: CDR1 SGHVS and CDR2 FNYEAQ. Trimming removed 5 bases from V and 3 bases from J; junction bases left unmatched: 6. The CDR3 has 15 residues. The CDR3 nucleotides read TGTGCCAGCAGCCCGGGACAGGGGGAAATCTACGAGCAGTACTTC. Translation gives CASSPGQGEIYEQYF.

The rearrangement links TRBV2 to TRBJ2-5, with 10 nucleotides matching TRBD2. This CDR3 contains 16 residues. In germline, CDR1 is SNHLY, CDR2 FYNNEI. Losses at the gene ends were 5 bases for V and 5 bases for J; bases not matched to a gene: 11. CDR3 sequence reads: CASSPEREGRGETQYF. As DNA, the CDR3 is TGTGCCAGCAGTCCGGAGCGGGAGGGCCGAGGGGAGACCCAGTACTTC.

This rearrangement joins TRBV28 to TRBJ2-3; 9 bases line up with TRBD1. CDR1 MDHEN and CDR2 SYDVKM come from the germline V gene. CDR3 length: 15 amino acids. V gave up 5 bases and J gave up 2 bases; unmatched junction bases: 5. CDR3 sequence: CASSVGTGNTDTQYF. The DNA of the CDR3 is TGTGCCAGCAGTGTAGGGACAGGGAACACAGATACGCAGTATTTT.

This chain joins TRBV13 and TRBJ1-2; D is undetermined. This CDR3 is 15 amino acids long. CDR1 is PRHDT and CDR2 is FYEKMQ in the germline V gene (reference sequence). V was cut by 5 bases and J by 4 bases, with 17 bases left in between. Written as DNA, the CDR3 is TGTGCCAGCAGCCCCCCGGGAGGGAGTGCCTATGGCTACACCTTC. Residues: CASSPPGGSAYGYTF.

This chain links TRBV7-2 with TRBJ2-5; 12 bases fit TRBD2. V gave up 1 base and J gave up 5 bases; unmatched junction bases: 2. From germline, CDR1 is SGHTA and CDR2 FQGNSA. The CDR3 covers 15 residues. The CDR3 region is CASSLGTSGAETQYF. The CDR3, as DNA: TGTGCCAGCAGCTTAGGGACTAGCGGGGCCGAGACCCAGTACTTC. Full variable domain (rest looked up from reference TRBV7-2 and TRBJ2-5): GAGVSQSPSNKVTEKGKDVELRCDPISGHTALYWYRQSLGQGLEFLIYFQGNSAPDKSGLPSDRFSAERTGGSVSTLTIQRTQQEDSAVYLCASSLGTSGAETQYFGPGTRLLVL.

The rearrangement links TRBV4-1 to TRBJ1-4, with D possibly matching TRBD1 (6 bases). The V gene lost 2 bases and the J gene lost 3 bases, with 10 bases spanning the gap. This CDR3 spans 15 amino acids. Germline CDR1 and CDR2: MGHRA and YSYEKL. This CDR3 is CASSQRDRPNEKLFF. For the CDR3, the DNA is TGCGCCAGCAGCCAACGTGACAGGCCTAATGAAAAACTGTTTTTT.

The V call is TRBV12-3 or TRBV12-4, the J call TRBJ1-4; D not certain. V lost 3 bases to trimming and J lost 8 bases, with 10 bases between them. The CDR3 covers 13 residues. The CDR3 sequence is CASSFSSGEKLFF. In DNA, the CDR3 is TGTGCCAGCAGTTTCTCATCGGGGGAAAAACTGTTTTTT.

This chain links TRBV19 with TRBJ1-6, with D hard to call. Germline lookup yields CDR1 LNHDA and CDR2 SQIVND (reference sequence). The CDR3 runs to 13 residues. Deletions cut 7 bases from V and 6 bases from J, with 10 bases between. The DNA of the CDR3 is TGTGCCAGTAATGACATCTTTAATTCACCCCTCCACTTT. The encoded protein is CASNDIFNSPLHF.

The rearrangement uses TRBV2 and TRBJ2-5; 10 positions match TRBD2. V trimming: 2 bases; J trimming: 4 bases; junction bases outside the gene matches: 7. In germline, CDR1 is SNHLY, CDR2 FYNNEI. This CDR3 spans 16 amino acids. CDR3 loop: CASSERRTSGLETQYF. CDR3 bases: TGTGCCAGCAGTGAAAGGAGGACTAGCGGACTAGAGACCCAGTACTTC.